A single sample gave rise to the 21 T cell receptor beta chains below, sequenced in a study of shared clonotypes between healthy human individuals. Here immunoSEQ multiplex PCR was the method, and the copy in TCRdb shows in-frame clones only, minus some. Seen here are about 1.5 million clones, 96% observed once, and the top ten hold roughly 1.2%. Sequencing was done on a sample of naive CD4+ T cells sorted from blood. As to subset: CD45RA+ positively selected. Every receptor here comes from a man aged 25-45 years in good health.

This clone came up once. The chain employs TRBV18 and TRBJ2-1; 7 nucleotides align to TRBD2. The germline CDR1 and CDR2 sequences are KGHSH and LQKENI. The V segment lost 6 bases and the J segment 1 base; nucleotides outside the gene matches: 15. The CDR3 consists of 18 residues. For the CDR3, the DNA is TGTGCCAGCTCCCCGTCAGCCTGGGGCGGGAGTTCCTACAATGAGCAGTTCTTC. This gives the protein CASSPSAWGGSSYNEQFF.

The chain's CDR3 is CASSDHVRVSSGNTIYF. Written as DNA, the CDR3 is TGTGCCAGCAGCGACCACGTCAGGGTCTCCTCTGGAAACACCATATATTTT. The rearrangement uses TRBV9 and TRBJ1-3; possibly TRBD1 for D (5 bases). Germline V lookup: CDR1 SGDLS, CDR2 YYNGEE. The CDR3 is 17 amino acids. Trimming removed 3 bases from V and 0 bases from J, with 16 bases in between.

This rearrangement joins TRBV18 to TRBJ2-1; D possibly corresponds to TRBD1 (5 bases). The ends were cut back, 6 bases at V and 11 bases at J, with 17 bases in the middle. In germline, CDR1 is KGHSH, CDR2 LQKENI. The CDR3 contains 13 residues. This chain's CDR3 is CASSLRASEQQFF. CDR3 DNA: TGTGCCAGCTCTCTCAGGGCCTCGGAACAGCAGTTCTTC.

The V and J genes are TRBV7-9 and TRBJ2-1; no firm D call. Trimming cost V 5 bases and J 5 bases, with 4 bases left between them. This CDR3 contains 11 residues. Germline lookup yields CDR1 SEHNR and CDR2 FQNEAQ (reference sequence). The CDR3 DNA is TGTGCCAGCAGCAAGGACAATGAGCAGTTCTTC. Amino acids: CASSKDNEQFF. Full variable domain (rest looked up from reference TRBV7-9 and TRBJ2-1): DTGVSQNPRHKITKRGQNVTFRCDPISEHNRLYWYRQTLGQGPEFLTYFQNEAQLEKSRLLSDRFSAERPKGSFSTLEIQRTEQGDSAMYLCASSKDNEQFFGPGTRLTVL.

CDR3 nucleotide sequence: TGTGCCAGCAGCCAAGAGACTAGCGGGAGGTTCAGAGATACGCAGTATTTT. It is translated as CASSQETSGRFRDTQYF. The chain employs TRBV4-2 and TRBJ2-3, with 13 positions matching TRBD2. Germline values: CDR1 LGHNA, CDR2 YNFKEQ. The CDR3 sequence is 17 residues long. Unmatched junction bases numbered 5, after V lost 0 bases and J lost 5 bases.

The chain joins TRBV5-1 to TRBJ2-7, with TRBD1 matching over 9 bases. Trimming at V came to 4 bases and at J to 2 bases, leaving 13 bases not matched to a gene. The CDR3 loop spans 17 amino acids. Germline V gene data show CDR1 as SGHRS and CDR2 as YFSETQ. Here the CDR3 reads CASSASIQGAGPYEQYF. DNA of the CDR3: TGCGCCAGCAGCGCAAGCATACAGGGGGCGGGCCCCTACGAGCAGTACTTC. The complete variable domain, with remaining parts taken from reference TRBV5-1 and TRBJ2-7, reads KAGVTQTPRYLIKTRGQQVTLSCSPISGHRSVSWYQQTPGQGLQFLFEYFSETQRNKGNFPGRFSGRQFSNSRSEMNVSTLELGDSALYLCASSASIQGAGPYEQYFGPGTRLTVT.

The chain combines TRBV2 with TRBJ2-3; D gene unclear. The CDR3 is 14 residues long. Trimming pared 4 bases from V and 2 bases from J, leaving 10 bases between. Per the germline V gene, CDR1 is SNHLY and CDR2 is FYNNEI. The CDR3 loop reads CASSGRVNTDTQYF. The CDR3 nucleotides read TGTGCCAGCAGTGGTAGGGTTAACACAGATACGCAGTATTTT.

Points on this clone: Other DNA sequences in this specimen translate into the identical CDR3. The V call is TRBV28, the J call TRBJ2-2, with D hard to call. Trimming removed 2 bases at V and 6 bases at J, with 4 bases between. Germline assignment: CDR1 MDHEN and CDR2 SYDVKM. The CDR3 consists of 12 residues. The CDR3 is CASSLTAGELFF. The DNA of the CDR3 is TGTGCCAGCAGTTTAACCGCCGGGGAGCTGTTTTTT.

The chain joins TRBV28 to TRBJ2-7; TRBD2 aligns across 11 bases. V lost 5 bases and J lost 1; bases outside the gene matches: 7. CDR3 length: 16 amino acids. The germline V gene encodes CDR1 MDHEN and CDR2 SYDVKM. CDR3 region: CASSPSGRWSSYEQYF. The CDR3 bases are TGTGCCAGCAGTCCTAGCGGGAGGTGGAGTTCCTACGAGCAGTACTTC.

This sequence joins TRBV2 and TRBJ2-1; D is possibly TRBD1 or TRBD2 (5 bases each). Germline loops: CDR1 SNHLY, CDR2 FYNNEI. The CDR3 contains 14 residues. Between the trimmed V and J ends, which lost 6 bases and 12 bases, there was a span of 21 bases. In DNA form, the CDR3 reads TGTGCCAGCAGCCCAGAGTTCGGGGTTAGGGGGCAGTTCTTC. It translates to CASSPEFGVRGQFF.

In this sample, this clone turned up once. This chain joins TRBV27 and TRBJ2-1, with 7 bases aligning to TRBD1. V gave up 8 bases and J gave up 4 bases; unmatched junction bases: 2. Germline loops: CDR1 MNHEY, CDR2 SMNVEV (reference sequence). The CDR3 is 12 amino acids. The CDR3 sequence: CASGTAYNEQFF. CDR3 DNA: TGTGCCAGCGGGACAGCTTACAATGAGCAGTTCTTC.

The chain links TRBV7-8 to TRBJ2-5; the match to TRBD2 covers 14 bases. This CDR3 has 16 amino acids. Germline lookup yields CDR1 SGHVS and CDR2 FQNEAQ. The junction had 7 bases not matched to a gene; V was cut back by 5 bases and J by 5 bases. The CDR3 DNA sequence: TGTGCCAGCAGCCCGCGGACTAGCGGGAGGTTTGAGACCCAGTACTTC. Translating gives CASSPRTSGRFETQYF.

This rearrangement joins TRBV18 to TRBJ2-7, with D maybe TRBD2 (6 bases). Between the trimmed V and J ends, which lost 4 bases and 2 bases, there was a span of 12 bases. Germline loops: CDR1 KGHSH, CDR2 LQKENI. This CDR3 region has 14 residues. CDR3 nucleotides: TGTGCCAGCTCACTTAGCGGTAACACCTACGAGCAGTACTTC. Its translation: CASSLSGNTYEQYF.

In DNA, the CDR3 is TGTGCCAGCGGTCGAACTAGCGGGAGAATTTCCTACGAGCAGTACTTC. Translation gives CASGRTSGRISYEQYF. The rearrangement links TRBV2 to TRBJ2-7; 11 bases match TRBD2. The trim removed 8 bases at V and 1 base at J, leaving 10 bases unmatched. This CDR3 region has 16 residues. CDR1 and CDR2 (germline): SNHLY, FYNNEI.

The chain links TRBV29-1 to TRBJ2-5; 7 bases fit TRBD2. The V gene end was trimmed by 0 bases and the J gene end by 6 bases; junction bases not matched to a gene: 4. The CDR3 has 13 residues. The V gene's germline CDR1 is SQVTM and CDR2 ANQGSEA. The CDR3 loop reads CSVEDQGGQTQYF. Here the CDR3 DNA reads TGCAGCGTTGAAGATCAGGGAGGGCAGACCCAGTACTTC.

The table lists this clone with a count of one. The chain joins TRBV14 to TRBJ2-3; 9 bases agree with TRBD2. The ends lost 0 bases at V and 6 bases at J; junction bases unmatched: 19. CDR1 and CDR2 from the germline V gene are SGHDN and FVKESK. CDR3 length: 20 residues. CDR3 bases: TGTGCCAGCAGCCAAGATCTAGCGGGATTTAGACCCGAGGGTCGCGATACGCAGTATTTT. Its protein product is CASSQDLAGFRPEGRDTQYF.

The chain employs TRBV6-1 and TRBJ2-7; 7 nucleotides align to TRBD1. The length of the CDR3 is 21 residues. Looked up from germline, CDR1 is MNHNS and CDR2 is SASEGT. Trimming took 4 bases from V and 0 from J; bases not matched to a gene: 24. CDR3 amino acids: CASSAAPSPGQKTSHSYEQYF. In DNA form, the CDR3 reads TGTGCCAGCAGTGCAGCCCCGTCCCCGGGACAGAAAACTTCCCACTCCTACGAGCAGTACTTC.

The V call is TRBV10-3, the J call TRBJ2-1; TRBD2 agrees at 11 bases. The germline V gene encodes CDR1 ENHRY and CDR2 SYGVKD. The CDR3 length is 14 residues. V shed 8 bases, J shed 3 bases, and the junction held 3 bases outside the gene matches. The CDR3 nucleotides read TGTGCCATCTCACTAGCGGGAGTCTACAATGAGCAGTTCTTC. Translation: CAISLAGVYNEQFF.

V is TRBV28 and J is TRBJ2-3, with D perhaps TRBD1 or TRBD2 (5 bases each). This CDR3 spans 16 amino acids. From germline, CDR1 is MDHEN and CDR2 SYDVKM. V lost 3 bases and J 1 base, leaving 14 bases between the germline ends. The CDR3 region has the DNA TGTGCCAGCAGTTTTGGTGGGGGTCCCCGCACAGATACGCAGTATTTT. Translation: CASSFGGGPRTDTQYF.

The chain recombines TRBV6-5 with TRBJ2-1, with TRBD1 matching over 8 bases. Trimming removed 0 bases from V and 6 bases from J; junction bases left unmatched: 7. Per germline, CDR1 MNHEY and CDR2 SVGAGI. The length of the CDR3 is 16 residues. DNA for the CDR3: TGTGCCAGCAGTTACTCGGCCAGGGGGCGTGTCAATGAGCAGTTCTTC. It yields the protein CASSYSARGRVNEQFF.

CDR3 bases: TGTGCCAGTAGTTTGAGCGGGAAGCCCTACGAGCAGTACTTC. Translated, it gives CASSLSGKPYEQYF. This rearrangement joins TRBV19 to TRBJ2-7; 7 positions agree with TRBD2. J gave up 2 bases and V 5 bases, and 6 bases lay outside the gene matches. Germline V gene lookup returns CDR1 LNHDA and CDR2 SQIVND (reference sequence). The CDR3 totals 14 residues.